This T cell receptor (beta chain) was captured by sequencing in a study of blood T cell repertoires in COVID-19. On the study more broadly: Sites across the United States, Italy and Spain contributed samples from acute and convalescent COVID-19. PBMCs, B-cell-depleted T cells, or T cells provided the cDNA or gDNA that made up the material.

This clone was counted between two and nine times. With V trimmed by 2 bases and J by 2 bases, 6 bases remained unmatched. Germline values: CDR1 KGHSH, CDR2 LQKENI. This CDR3 is built from 16 residues. Original handling: Using reference gene primer amplification, nucleated cell counts were estimated. Sequencing used immunoSEQ multiplex PCR; TCRdb keeps in-frame clones, though not all of them. The D gene and trimming were derived from the DNA, and the V and J assignments and clone size from that table. Of 110,000 or so clones detected, over 70% appear once; the ten largest clones hold 1.5% to 1.7%. The chain joins TRBV18 to TRBJ2-3; 8 bases fit TRBD1. Sequencing input: peripheral blood. This clonotype was obtained from a man aged 50-60 years with acute or convalescent COVID-19. DNA for the CDR3: TGTGCCAGCTCACCAGGGTCGACAGGGGTCACAGATACGCAGTATTTT. The encoded protein is CASSPGSTGVTDTQYF.